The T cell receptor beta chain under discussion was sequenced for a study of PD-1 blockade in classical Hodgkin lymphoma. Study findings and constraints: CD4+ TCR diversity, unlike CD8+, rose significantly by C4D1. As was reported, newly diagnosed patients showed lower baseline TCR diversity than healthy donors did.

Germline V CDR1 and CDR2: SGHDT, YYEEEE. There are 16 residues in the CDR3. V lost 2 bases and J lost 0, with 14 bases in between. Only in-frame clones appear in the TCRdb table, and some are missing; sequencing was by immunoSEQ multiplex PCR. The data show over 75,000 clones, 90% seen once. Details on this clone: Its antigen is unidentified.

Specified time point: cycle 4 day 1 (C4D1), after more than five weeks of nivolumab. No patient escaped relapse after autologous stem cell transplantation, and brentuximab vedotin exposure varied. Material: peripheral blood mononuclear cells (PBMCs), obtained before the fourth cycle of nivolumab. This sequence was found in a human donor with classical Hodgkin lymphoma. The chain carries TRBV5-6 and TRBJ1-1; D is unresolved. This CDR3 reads CASSFGEGSMNTEAFF. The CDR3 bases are TGTGCCAGCAGCTTTGGGGAGGGATCTATGAACACTGAAGCTTTCTTT.